The sample holds a few counts of the clone carrying this T cell receptor (beta chain). Antigen unknown. The CDR3 loop spans 11 amino acids. Trimming pared 1 base from V and 9 bases from J, leaving 4 bases between. Germline-derived CDR1 and CDR2 are MGHRA and YSYEKL. This sample stems from a study of CD8 T cells in ankylosing spondylitis. Study-wide findings and caveats: It appeared that ankylosing spondylitis blood was characterized by a TCR beta motif of about 8 highly homologous variants.

TCRdb used MiXCR to reprocess the 5' RACE reads, holding one entry per CDR3 protein. The table shows around 140,000 distinct CDR3 sequences, with under 20% occurring only once. This chain uses TRBV4-1 with TRBJ2-4; D gene unclear. The specimen was blood, either unsorted or a sorted T cell fraction (not recorded which). The TCR was taken from a male donor with ankylosing spondylitis. CDR3 nucleotide sequence: TGCGCCAGCAGCCAAGGGGTCATTCAGTACTTC. Translation gives CASSQGVIQYF.